This record concerns one TCR beta chain sequence. Which antigen it targets is not known. The input lacks base qualities; no much larger clone sits a single base away. This entry belongs to a study of T cells in Graves' hyperthyroidism and ophthalmopathy (dated by TCRdb to the late 2010s). In terms of the full investigation: Peripheral blood was collected at initial diagnosis, before any treatment. To identify TCR V-J signatures that set the groups apart, the researchers used a discovery cohort of about a hundred patients, made up of some 41 with Graves' ophthalmopathy and about 60 with stable Graves' hyperthyroidism. Prospective prediction of ophthalmopathy was tested in an independent validation cohort of 18 to 20 hyperthyroidism patients and some 17 patients who later progressed to ophthalmopathy. The approximately 100 discovery patients were randomly split 7:3 into training and test sets. In about 6 Graves' hyperthyroidism patients, the study also compared T-cell repertoires from thyroid tissue with T-cell repertoires from blood. Following sampling, methimazole starting at 30 mg daily was given to hyperthyroidism patients, and high-dose intravenous methylprednisolone was given to ophthalmopathy patients. The paper describes TCR Vbeta CDR3 sequencing of 135 peripheral blood samples, made up of 43 ophthalmopathy patients, roughly 80 hyperthyroidism patients and roughly 17 progressor patients. Points the paper makes about the study in general: No statistical method was used to set the sample size in advance, and investigators knew the group allocation. In validation, the model predicted progression to ophthalmopathy a median of about 5.9 months before onset, with roughly 70% sensitivity and 72.22% specificity. A model built on a 13 V-J signature distinguished ophthalmopathy from stable hyperthyroidism, reaching around 88% sensitivity and under 84% specificity in cross-validation and 80%/75% in testing. Blood samples also contained most of the expanded thyroid clonotypes (frequency above 0.001), which suggests that blood repertoires may reflect thyroid immune responses.

Amplification of TCR beta CDR3 regions was carried out from RNA transcripts. For the first round of RT-PCR on the TCR CDR3, the HTBI primer set was used together with the Qiagen OneStep RT-PCR kit. The libraries were constructed in a second round of multiplex PCR and then size-selected and purified. Sequencing of the libraries was done on an Illumina HiSeq2000 using paired-end 100 bp reads. Turning to the authors' computational methods: SOAPnuke was used to process the raw data, with reads discarded if the reads contained adapters or uncalled bases, had a mean Phred below 15, or lacked an exact constant-primer or identifier match. COPE v1.2.5 was used to merge high-quality paired reads, and clonotypes were defined as unique nucleotide sequences. Clonotypes were aligned to IMGT TRBV, TRBD and TRBJ reference segments using MiTCR v1.1. The analysis included only V-J combinations with a frequency above 0.0001, which together covered approximately 99% of the repertoires. A TCS score was defined as the ratio between F50 (clonal expansion) and ExV (chaos), using BLOSUM62-based TCRdist between CDR3 peptides within each V-J. Welch's t-statistics and random forest reduced roughly 540 V-J features to fewer than 15, which were used in a naive Bayes classifier (R e1071). TCRdb trimmed public reads at Q25 via fastp, called clones via MiXCR and kept in-frame beta chains. Rows are combined by CDR3 protein, so each entry shows the most common genes and DNA. The V and J calls follow TCRdb's processing rather than the paper's. In this sample the table shows about 380,000 distinct CDR3 sequences, approximately 17% of which occur a single time. 40% of the sample is in the top ten clones.

From the cysteine through the phenylalanine, the CDR3 covers 14 amino acids. Only the CDR3 DNA is retained, 42 bases long and in frame from the first base. CDR1 and CDR2 were assigned from the germline V gene (reference sequence) as SGHKS and YYEKEE. The V and J ends are trimmed by 4 bases and 7 bases, leaving 14 bases between them. Ophthalmopathy patients had moderately to severely active disease, with a Clinical Activity Score of 3 or more, a NOSPECS grade of 4 or more, and a disease duration of less than 3 months. Patients with uncontrolled infections, other autoimmune diseases, pregnancy or lactation were excluded. Diagnoses relied on clinical symptoms, serum thyroxine and TRAb, thyroid ultrasound and orbital computed tomography. Ficoll-Paque density gradient centrifugation was used to isolate PBMCs from 8 to 10 ml of fresh peripheral blood. Total RNA was extracted using Trizol reagent, and RNA quality was assessed on an Agilent 2100 Bioanalyzer.

The material sequenced was blood. This receptor chain uses TRBV5-5 and TRBJ1-4; perhaps TRBD1 is the D gene, with 5 bases matching. This receptor was identified in a man aged 18 to 30 with Graves' ophthalmopathy. The nucleotides are TGTGCCAGCAGCCAGGGTGGGGGTGCTGAAAAACTGTTTTTT. Its product reads: CASSQGGGAEKLFF.